A selection of T cell receptor beta chains follows, all from one sample in a study of PD-1 blockade in classical Hodgkin lymphoma. Assay used: immunoSEQ multiplex PCR; TCRdb lists only in-frame clones, some missing. The sample has more than 40,000 clones; around two thirds are singletons. This specimen consisted of peripheral blood mononuclear cells (PBMCs), obtained before the fourth cycle of nivolumab. Receptors were obtained from a human donor with classical Hodgkin lymphoma. Each CDR3 is given with its conserved first and last residue. D genes are given only for firm matches. Rows give clone size only sometimes, using once, few, many, or a class for an expanded clone.

d_call: TRBD2
clone_size: -
v_call: TRBV11-3
j_call: TRBJ2-1
cdr3_nt: TGTGCCAGCAGCTTAGTTCCTAGCGGGGGACCCAATGAGCAGTTCTTC
cdr3_aa: CASSLVPSGGPNEQFF

d_call: -
clone_size: -
v_call: TRBV7-2
j_call: TRBJ2-2
cdr3_nt: TGTGCCAGCAGCTTAAGGGATGGCGGGGAGCTGTTTTTT
cdr3_aa: CASSLRDGGELFF

d_call: TRBD2
clone_size: -
v_call: TRBV27
j_call: TRBJ2-3
cdr3_nt: TGTGCCAGCAGTATACTAGCGGGGGGGCTCAAAGATACGCAGTATTTT
cdr3_aa: CASSILAGGLKDTQYF

d_call: -
clone_size: -
v_call: TRBV9
j_call: TRBJ2-7
cdr3_nt: TGTGCCAGCAGCGTAGATGGGGGACACACCTACGAGCAGTACTTC
cdr3_aa: CASSVDGGHTYEQYF

d_call: -
clone_size: -
v_call: TRBV9
j_call: TRBJ1-2
cdr3_nt: TGTGCCAGCAGCGTAGGAGGAGACTATGGCTACACCTTC
cdr3_aa: CASSVGGDYGYTF

d_call: TRBD1
clone_size: few
v_call: TRBV27
j_call: TRBJ2-2
cdr3_nt: TGTGCCAGCAGTTCCGGGACAGGGGCCACCGGGGAGCTGTTTTTT
cdr3_aa: CASSSGTGATGELFF

d_call: -
clone_size: few
v_call: TRBV6-1
j_call: TRBJ1-2
cdr3_nt: TGTGCCAGCAGTTCCCGAGACAGGCAGAGCTATGGCTACACCTTC
cdr3_aa: CASSSRDRQSYGYTF

d_call: TRBD2
clone_size: -
v_call: TRBV9
j_call: TRBJ2-3
cdr3_nt: TGTGCCAGCACCCCGGGCGGGGGGTTCACAGATACGCAGTATTTT
cdr3_aa: CASTPGGGFTDTQYF

d_call: TRBD2
clone_size: few
v_call: TRBV2
j_call: TRBJ2-4
cdr3_nt: TGTGCCAGCAGTGGTAGCGGGGGGGCCTTTCAGTACTTC
cdr3_aa: CASSGSGGAFQYF

d_call: TRBD1
clone_size: -
v_call: TRBV19
j_call: TRBJ2-7
cdr3_nt: TGTGCCAGTAGTAGAGGGACAGGGAATTACGAGCAGTACTTC
cdr3_aa: CASSRGTGNYEQYF

d_call: -
clone_size: -
v_call: TRBV25-1
j_call: TRBJ2-7
cdr3_nt: TGTGCCAGCAGTCCTCAGGGTTACGAGCAGTACTTC
cdr3_aa: CASSPQGYEQYF

d_call: TRBD1
clone_size: -
v_call: TRBV5-1
j_call: TRBJ2-7
cdr3_nt: TGCGCCAGCAGCCCGGGGACAGGGAGTTACGAGCAGTACTTC
cdr3_aa: CASSPGTGSYEQYF

d_call: -
clone_size: -
v_call: TRBV30
j_call: TRBJ1-2
cdr3_nt: TGCGCCTGGAGTGTTGACAGCAACTATGGCTACACCTTC
cdr3_aa: CAWSVDSNYGYTF

d_call: -
clone_size: -
v_call: TRBV19
j_call: TRBJ2-3
cdr3_nt: TGTGCCAGTAGTATTGGCGGACGGGGTCGCACAGATACGCAGTATTTT
cdr3_aa: CASSIGGRGRTDTQYF

d_call: -
clone_size: medium-sized
v_call: TRBV6-6
j_call: TRBJ1-1
cdr3_nt: TGTGCCAGCGGAAATTCTCGCACTGAAGCTTTCTTT
cdr3_aa: CASGNSRTEAFF

d_call: -
clone_size: -
v_call: TRBV7-3
j_call: TRBJ2-3
cdr3_nt: TGTGCCAGCAGCTCCATCGGTCGGGCAGATACGCAGTATTTT
cdr3_aa: CASSSIGRADTQYF

d_call: TRBD1
clone_size: -
v_call: TRBV7-6
j_call: TRBJ2-3
cdr3_nt: TGTGCCAGCAGGTCGCCGGGACAGGGGCTCACAGATACGCAGTATTTT
cdr3_aa: CASRSPGQGLTDTQYF

d_call: TRBD2
clone_size: -
v_call: TRBV7-2
j_call: TRBJ2-3
cdr3_nt: TGTGCCAGCAGCTTACCTGTAGCGGGGCCAAGCACAGATACGCAGTATTTT
cdr3_aa: CASSLPVAGPSTDTQYF

d_call: -
clone_size: -
v_call: TRBV4-2
j_call: TRBJ2-3
cdr3_nt: TGTGCCAGCAGCCAAGAGTCCCTCTCTAGCACGACGCAGTATTTT
cdr3_aa: CASSQESLSSTTQYF

d_call: TRBD1
clone_size: -
v_call: TRBV5-4
j_call: TRBJ2-2
cdr3_nt: TGTGCCAGCAGCTTGTACGCAGGGGGCGGTAACACCGGGGAGCTGTTTTTT
cdr3_aa: CASSLYAGGGNTGELFF

d_call: -
clone_size: few
v_call: TRBV30
j_call: TRBJ1-5
cdr3_nt: TGTGCCTGGAGTGGATCAAACAATCAGCCCCAGCATTTT
cdr3_aa: CAWSGSNNQPQHF

d_call: TRBD2
clone_size: -
v_call: TRBV11-3
j_call: TRBJ2-1
cdr3_nt: TGTGCCAGCAGCCCGAGCGGGGGCCCAGGGAATGAGCAGTTCTTC
cdr3_aa: CASSPSGGPGNEQFF

d_call: -
clone_size: -
v_call: TRBV19
j_call: TRBJ2-7
cdr3_nt: TGTGCCAGTAGTTGGGGGACCGATTCCTACGAGCAGTACTTC
cdr3_aa: CASSWGTDSYEQYF

d_call: -
clone_size: -
v_call: TRBV4-3
j_call: TRBJ1-6
cdr3_nt: TGCGCCAGCAGCCAAGAGATGAACTCACCCCTCCACTTT
cdr3_aa: CASSQEMNSPLHF

d_call: TRBD1
clone_size: few
v_call: TRBV6-5
j_call: TRBJ2-7
cdr3_nt: TGTGCCAGCATAGACCCGACAGGGGCCCACGAGCAGTACTTC
cdr3_aa: CASIDPTGAHEQYF

d_call: -
clone_size: -
v_call: TRBV11-2
j_call: TRBJ2-7
cdr3_nt: TGTGCCAGCAGCTTTTACGGCGGCTACGAGCAGTACTTC
cdr3_aa: CASSFYGGYEQYF

d_call: -
clone_size: -
v_call: TRBV28
j_call: TRBJ1-1
cdr3_nt: TGTGCCAGCAGTTGGGAGGGGCTTGAAGCTTTCTTT
cdr3_aa: CASSWEGLEAFF

d_call: TRBD2
clone_size: -
v_call: TRBV11-2
j_call: TRBJ2-3
cdr3_nt: TGTGCCAGCAGCTTAGATTCAGCTAGCGGGGGGTACACAGATACGCAGTATTTT
cdr3_aa: CASSLDSASGGYTDTQYF

d_call: -
clone_size: -
v_call: TRBV4-2
j_call: TRBJ2-7
cdr3_nt: TGTGCCAGCAGCCAAGGGAGTGGGCTCTCCTACGAGCAGTACTTC
cdr3_aa: CASSQGSGLSYEQYF

d_call: TRBD1
clone_size: few
v_call: TRBV7-9
j_call: TRBJ1-1
cdr3_nt: TGTGCCAGCAGCCCCCCCGGGGACAGGGCTTTCTTT
cdr3_aa: CASSPPGDRAFF

d_call: -
clone_size: -
v_call: TRBV20-1
j_call: TRBJ2-5
cdr3_nt: TGCAGTGGGGCCAGGGGAGAGACCCAGTACTTC
cdr3_aa: CSGARGETQYF

d_call: -
clone_size: medium-sized
v_call: TRBV7-9
j_call: TRBJ1-2
cdr3_nt: TGTGCCAGCAGCTCAAGCGGGGAACTACAACGTTACACCTTC
cdr3_aa: CASSSSGELQRYTF

d_call: TRBD1
clone_size: -
v_call: TRBV15
j_call: TRBJ1-4
cdr3_nt: TGTGCCACCAGCAGAGAGGAGACAGGGAGTGAAAAACTGTTTTTT
cdr3_aa: CATSREETGSEKLFF

d_call: -
clone_size: -
v_call: TRBV4-2
j_call: TRBJ1-5
cdr3_nt: TGTGCCAGCAGCCAAGAAGGGGGGGGCAATCAGCCCCAGCATTTT
cdr3_aa: CASSQEGGGNQPQHF

d_call: TRBD1
clone_size: -
v_call: TRBV27
j_call: TRBJ2-7
cdr3_nt: TGTGCCAGCAGAGGACAGGGGGAATTCTACGAGCAGTACTTC
cdr3_aa: CASRGQGEFYEQYF

d_call: -
clone_size: -
v_call: TRBV25-1
j_call: TRBJ1-1
cdr3_nt: TGTGCCAGCAGTGAAGGAGACTACACTGAAGCTTTCTTT
cdr3_aa: CASSEGDYTEAFF

d_call: -
clone_size: few
v_call: TRBV20-1
j_call: TRBJ1-1
cdr3_nt: TGCAGTGCTAGAGTGGGGACTGAAGCTTTCTTT
cdr3_aa: CSARVGTEAFF

d_call: -
clone_size: -
v_call: TRBV4-2
j_call: TRBJ1-6
cdr3_nt: TGTGCCAGCAGCCATCCCCTCACCCAGGGCGATTCACCCCTCCACTTT
cdr3_aa: CASSHPLTQGDSPLHF

d_call: -
clone_size: -
v_call: TRBV28
j_call: TRBJ1-1
cdr3_nt: TGTGCCAGCAGCCCCGTTGGGGGTTTGACTGAAGCTTTCTTT
cdr3_aa: CASSPVGGLTEAFF

d_call: TRBD1
clone_size: -
v_call: TRBV5-1
j_call: TRBJ2-1
cdr3_nt: TGCGCCAGCAGCACCTACAGGGGCTGGGACAATGAGCAGTTCTTC
cdr3_aa: CASSTYRGWDNEQFF

d_call: -
clone_size: -
v_call: TRBV5-4
j_call: TRBJ2-7
cdr3_nt: TGTGCCAGCAGCTACGCACCGGGACACTCCTACGAGCAGTACTTC
cdr3_aa: CASSYAPGHSYEQYF

d_call: TRBD1
clone_size: -
v_call: TRBV4-1
j_call: TRBJ2-7
cdr3_nt: TGCGCCAGCAGCCAATCTAGCAGGGGGACCTACGAGCAGTACTTC
cdr3_aa: CASSQSSRGTYEQYF

d_call: TRBD2
clone_size: -
v_call: TRBV27
j_call: TRBJ2-1
cdr3_nt: TGTGCCAGCAGTCCGAGCGGGGACCCCTACAATGAGCAGTTCTTC
cdr3_aa: CASSPSGDPYNEQFF

d_call: -
clone_size: -
v_call: TRBV28
j_call: TRBJ2-2
cdr3_nt: TGTGCCAGCAGTCCCAGACCCCCCTCTAACACCGGGGAGCTGTTTTTT
cdr3_aa: CASSPRPPSNTGELFF

d_call: -
clone_size: -
v_call: TRBV7-9
j_call: TRBJ2-2
cdr3_nt: TGTGCCAGCAGCCCGTACATTACCACGAGGGGCGGGGAGCTGTTTTTT
cdr3_aa: CASSPYITTRGGELFF

d_call: TRBD1
clone_size: -
v_call: TRBV20-1
j_call: TRBJ2-3
cdr3_nt: TGCAGTGCTAGAGGGGACAGGGCTTTGTATTTT
cdr3_aa: CSARGDRALYF

d_call: TRBD1
clone_size: few
v_call: TRBV7-9
j_call: TRBJ1-2
cdr3_nt: TGTGCCAGCAGCGAAGGGGACAGTAACTATGGCTACACCTTC
cdr3_aa: CASSEGDSNYGYTF

d_call: TRBD2
clone_size: few
v_call: TRBV29-1
j_call: TRBJ2-1
cdr3_nt: TGCAGCGGCCGACTAGCGGGGGCCTACAATGAGCAGTTCTTC
cdr3_aa: CSGRLAGAYNEQFF

d_call: -
clone_size: -
v_call: TRBV7-6
j_call: TRBJ2-3
cdr3_nt: TGTGCCAGCAGCTTAATTTTATTGGATACGCAGTATTTT
cdr3_aa: CASSLILLDTQYF

d_call: -
clone_size: -
v_call: TRBV7-2
j_call: TRBJ2-2
cdr3_nt: TGTGCCAGCAGCCCACCGGACAGCTGGTTCGGGGAGCTGTTTTTT
cdr3_aa: CASSPPDSWFGELFF

d_call: TRBD1
clone_size: -
v_call: TRBV4-1
j_call: TRBJ2-7
cdr3_nt: TGCGCCAGCAGCCAAGCCGGGGAGACAGGGGTCGACGAGCAGTACTTC
cdr3_aa: CASSQAGETGVDEQYF

d_call: -
clone_size: -
v_call: TRBV5-1
j_call: TRBJ1-1
cdr3_nt: TGCGCCAGCAGCTTGTCGTTGGGCACTGAAGCTTTCTTT
cdr3_aa: CASSLSLGTEAFF

d_call: -
clone_size: -
v_call: TRBV11-3
j_call: TRBJ2-1
cdr3_nt: TGTGCCAGCGGGGCTACGGTCAATGAGCAGTTCTTC
cdr3_aa: CASGATVNEQFF

d_call: -
clone_size: few
v_call: TRBV4-3
j_call: TRBJ2-7
cdr3_nt: TGCGCCAGCAGCCTACCCGGGGCAGGGGTTTACGAGCAGTACTTC
cdr3_aa: CASSLPGAGVYEQYF

d_call: TRBD1
clone_size: -
v_call: TRBV28
j_call: TRBJ2-7
cdr3_nt: TGTGCCAGCAGTTTCCCCCGGACAGGGGGCTTCTACGAGCAGTACTTC
cdr3_aa: CASSFPRTGGFYEQYF